This T cell receptor (beta chain) was documented in a study of CD8 T cells in ankylosing spondylitis. Study observations and caveats: Blood of patients with ankylosing spondylitis appeared to be characterized by a TCR beta motif of eight highly homologous variants. Prior work had noted some motif variants in reactive arthritis blood and synovial fluid. It was reported that disease-linked clones were significantly enriched in matched ankylosing spondylitis synovial fluid. Clones linked to the disease showed a CD8+ phenotype. They occurred at relatively low frequencies in peripheral blood.

Concerning this clonotype: Antigen specificity is unknown.

The germline V gene has CDR1 LGHNA and CDR2 YSLEER. This CDR3 is built from 13 residues. The V end was cut by 0 bases, the J end by 13 bases, with 13 bases between. By quantitative 5'-RACE with molecular barcodes, the TCR beta libraries were made. TCRdb processed the 5' RACE reads anew with MiXCR; each CDR3 protein has one entry. The sample has around 890,000 distinct CDR3 sequences; approximately 12% are singletons. Sequenced material: blood, either unsorted or a sorted T cell fraction (not recorded which). This receptor was obtained from a male donor with ankylosing spondylitis. J is TRBJ2-1 and V is TRBV4-3; no clear D. In DNA, the CDR3 is TGCGCCAGCAGCCAAGATAGGGCAAGGCCCCAGTTCTTC. Encoded protein: CASSQDRARPQFF.